The clone carrying this T cell receptor (beta chain) occurred many times. The record originates from a study of tumor-infiltrating lymphocytes in primary liver carcinoma. Across the study: Sequencing of the samples generated roughly 3.5 to 7.13 million productive TCRbeta reads, with similar yields across tissue types.

The germline V gene encodes CDR1 MNHEY and CDR2 SVGAGI. The trim removed 6 bases at V and 7 bases at J, leaving 11 bases unmatched. The CDR3 runs 14 residues. TCR beta cDNA was reverse-transcribed from 500 ng of total RNA. The reaction used a constant-region primer and ProtoScript II reverse transcriptase. Slightly modified ARM-PCR served as the procedure for the TCR beta libraries. These libraries came from three rounds of nested multiplex PCR. The two initial PCR rounds, ten to eleven cycles each, used TRBV1-TRBV30 forward and C-beta reverse primers. TCRdb analysed the multiplex PCR reads with MiXCR anew, one entry per CDR3 protein. The table has approximately 340,000 distinct CDR3 sequences, 65% seen once. Blood RNA originated from unsorted whole blood, with germline DNA additionally extracted.

The rearrangement links TRBV6-5 to TRBJ2-7, with 8 bases lining up with TRBD1. The receptor was isolated from a man aged 35-49 years with primary liver carcinoma and hepatitis B virus infection. The sample taken for sequencing was peripheral blood. The CDR3 nucleotides read TGTGCCAGCAGGATGACAGGGGTATCGGGTGAGCAGTACTTC. Protein: CASRMTGVSGEQYF.